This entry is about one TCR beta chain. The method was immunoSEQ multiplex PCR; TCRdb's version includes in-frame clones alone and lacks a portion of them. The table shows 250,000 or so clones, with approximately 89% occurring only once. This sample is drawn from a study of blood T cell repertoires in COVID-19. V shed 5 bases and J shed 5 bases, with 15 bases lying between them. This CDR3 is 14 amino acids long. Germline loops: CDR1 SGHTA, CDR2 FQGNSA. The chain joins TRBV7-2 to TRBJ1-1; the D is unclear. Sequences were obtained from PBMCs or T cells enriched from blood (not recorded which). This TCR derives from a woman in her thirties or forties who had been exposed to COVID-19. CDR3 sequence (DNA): TGTGCCAGCAGCGCCATGTCTAGGATGACTGAAGCTTTCTTT. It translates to CASSAMSRMTEAFF.